These 15 T cell receptor beta chains were all obtained from the same sample, sequenced in a study of cytomegalovirus exposure and HLA in healthy donors. The PCR employed 60 Vbeta primers together with 13 Jbeta primers. Sequencing used immunoSEQ multiplex PCR; TCRdb keeps in-frame clones, though not all of them. The sample consists of roughly 190,000 clones, more than 70% of them appearing once. The sequencing sample was made of PBMCs. The receptors stem from a man aged 35 to 55 in good health and CMV-seropositive.

The V gene is TRBV6-5, the J gene TRBJ2-2; the D is unclear. The CDR3 has 13 amino acids. CDR1 and CDR2 (germline): MNHEY, SVGAGI. V lost 7 bases, J lost 2 bases, and 8 bases lay in between. In DNA form, the CDR3 reads TGTGCCAGCAATGAACAAAACACCGGGGAGCTGTTTTTT. Translated, it gives CASNEQNTGELFF.

The CDR3 spells CASMDFSNYGYTF. The DNA for the CDR3 is TGTGCCAGCATGGACTTTTCTAACTATGGCTACACCTTC. This chain uses TRBV27 with TRBJ1-2; D is uncertain. This CDR3 has 13 amino acids. The V and J ends lost 7 bases and 0 bases respectively, with 9 bases between them. CDR1 MNHEY and CDR2 SMNVEV come from the germline V gene (reference sequence).

The chain joins TRBV5-1 to TRBJ1-2; 10 bases are shared with TRBD1. The germline gives CDR1 SGHRS, CDR2 YFSETQ. The V segment lost 0 bases and the J segment 6 bases; nucleotides outside the gene matches: 5. This CDR3 has 15 amino acids. The DNA for the CDR3 is TGCGCCAGCAGCTTGGCCGGGACAGGGGAGGATGGCTACACCTTC. Translated, it gives CASSLAGTGEDGYTF.

The V gene is TRBV27, the J gene TRBJ2-7, with D possibly matching TRBD1 (6 bases). Germline values: CDR1 MNHEY, CDR2 SMNVEV (reference sequence). Trimming left V 3 bases short and J 3 bases short, with 12 bases between. This CDR3 is built from 14 residues. The CDR3 DNA follows: TGTGCCAGCAGTTTGGCCCCCAGGGGCTACGAGCAGTACTTC. Translating gives CASSLAPRGYEQYF.

The chain links TRBV5-4 to TRBJ2-3; 15 bases are shared with TRBD2. Germline V CDR1 and CDR2: SGHNT, YYREEE (reference sequence). This CDR3 has 19 amino acids. V gave up 4 bases and J gave up 1 base; unmatched junction bases: 10. Written as DNA, the CDR3 is TGTGCCAGCAGCCCGGGACTAGCGGGAGGCCCTGGGGGCACAGATACGCAGTATTTT. Translating gives CASSPGLAGGPGGTDTQYF.

This clone showed up just a few times. The chain is built from TRBV7-7 and TRBJ2-5, with 8 bases fitting TRBD1. Trimming removed 5 bases from V and 1 base from J; junction bases left unmatched: 3. Germline CDR1 SSHAT, CDR2 FNYEAQ (reference sequence). The CDR3 contains 14 residues. In DNA form, the CDR3 reads TGTGCCAGCAGCCCCGACAGGGGCCAAGAGACCCAGTACTTC. It specifies CASSPDRGQETQYF.

The rearrangement joins TRBV7-9 to TRBJ1-2; no definite D call. Germline CDR1 is SEHNR and CDR2 is FQNEAQ (reference sequence). The V end lost 2 bases, the J end lost 2 bases, and 18 bases lay between the germline ends. This CDR3 is 17 amino acids long. The CDR3, as DNA: TGTGCCAGCAGCTTACCCCCCGGTGCCGGTTCCAACTATGGCTACACCTTC. Amino acids: CASSLPPGAGSNYGYTF.

The chain links TRBV6-1 to TRBJ2-3, with D possibly matching TRBD2 (5 bases). V was pared by 7 bases and J by 5 bases, with 19 bases between. The CDR3 has 15 residues. CDR1 MNHNS and CDR2 SASEGT come from the germline V gene. The DNA of the CDR3 is TGTGCCAGCACCCCGAGGGAAGGGTTGGGAGATACGCAGTATTTT. Its translation: CASTPREGLGDTQYF.

The CDR3 DNA reads as TGCAGCGTTGAAGGTTTCACAGCCGACGAAGCTTTCTTT. Translated, it gives CSVEGFTADEAFF. The V call is TRBV29-1, the J call TRBJ1-1; D unclear. The CDR3 has 13 residues. Germline-derived CDR1 and CDR2 are SQVTM and ANQGSEA. Trimming took off 1 base at V and 8 bases at J, with 14 bases between the two ends.

The V and J genes are TRBV27 and TRBJ2-7; D is perhaps TRBD2 (6 bases). The CDR3 sequence is 13 residues long. V was cut by 3 bases and J by 5 bases, with 11 bases left in between. CDR1 and CDR2 from the germline V gene are MNHEY and SMNVEV (reference sequence). In nucleotides, the CDR3 is TGTGCCAGCAGTTTCTCAGGGAGGAACGAGCAGTACTTC. Translation: CASSFSGRNEQYF.

The genes are TRBV7-9 and TRBJ1-4; the match to TRBD1 covers 8 bases. V was clipped by 5 bases and J by 3 bases; unmatched bases: 8. CDR1 and CDR2 (germline): SEHNR, FQNEAQ (reference sequence). The CDR3 spans 16 residues. The CDR3 region is CASSPGQGRANEKLFF. CDR3 nucleotide sequence: TGTGCCAGCAGCCCCGGACAGGGTAGGGCTAATGAAAAACTGTTTTTT.

The chain couples TRBV15 to TRBJ2-1; 8 nucleotides agree with TRBD2. Germline lookup yields CDR1 LNHNV and CDR2 YYDKDF (reference sequence). Trimming took 8 bases from V and 9 from J; bases not matched to a gene: 9. The length of the CDR3 is 13 residues. The DNA for the CDR3 is TGTGCCACCCTCACCCGCGGGAGGACTGAGCAGTTCTTC. It yields the protein CATLTRGRTEQFF.

The gene calls are TRBV29-1 and TRBJ2-6; D call uncertain. Trimming pared 3 bases from V and 0 bases from J, leaving 6 bases between. The CDR3 length is 14 residues. Germline-derived CDR1 and CDR2 are SQVTM and ANQGSEA. For the CDR3, the DNA is TGCAGCGTTGAGGGCCCCTCTGGGGCCAACGTCCTGACTTTC. Translating gives CSVEGPSGANVLTF.

J is TRBJ1-1 and V is TRBV7-9; 8 positions match TRBD1. Trimming took 1 base from V and 3 from J; bases not matched to a gene: 4. Germline V CDR1 and CDR2: SEHNR, FQNEAQ (reference sequence). CDR3 length equals 15 residues. CDR3 in DNA: TGTGCCAGCAGCTTAGGATCAGGGGGCGACACTGAAGCTTTCTTT. It codes for CASSLGSGGDTEAFF.

The J gene is TRBJ2-1, the V gene TRBV25-1, with TRBD1 identical over 8 bases. The CDR3 runs to 13 residues. Trimming cost V 4 bases and J 6 bases; bases outside gene matches: 2. Germline loops: CDR1 MGHDK, CDR2 SYGVNS. CDR3 amino acids: CASSVTGGNEQFF. The CDR3 DNA sequence: TGTGCCAGCAGTGTCACAGGGGGCAATGAGCAGTTCTTC.